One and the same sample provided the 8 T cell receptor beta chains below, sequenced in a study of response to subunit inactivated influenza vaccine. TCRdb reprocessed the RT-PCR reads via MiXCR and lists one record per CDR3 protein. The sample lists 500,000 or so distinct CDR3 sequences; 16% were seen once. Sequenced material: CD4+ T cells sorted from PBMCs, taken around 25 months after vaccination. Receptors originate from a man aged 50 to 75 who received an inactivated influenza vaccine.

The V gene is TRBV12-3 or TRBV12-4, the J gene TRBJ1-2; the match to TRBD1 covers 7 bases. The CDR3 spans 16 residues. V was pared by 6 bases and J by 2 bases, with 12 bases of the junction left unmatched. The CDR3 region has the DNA TGTGCCAGCAGCCGCGGCTACAGGGGCCTCAACTATGGCTACACCTTC. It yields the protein CASSRGYRGLNYGYTF.

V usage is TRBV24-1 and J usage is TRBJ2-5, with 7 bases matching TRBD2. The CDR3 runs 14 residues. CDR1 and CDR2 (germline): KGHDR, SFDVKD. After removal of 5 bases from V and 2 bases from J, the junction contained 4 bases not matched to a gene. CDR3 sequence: CATSGLGGQETQYF. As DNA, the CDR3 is TGTGCCACCAGTGGACTCGGGGGGCAAGAGACCCAGTACTTC.

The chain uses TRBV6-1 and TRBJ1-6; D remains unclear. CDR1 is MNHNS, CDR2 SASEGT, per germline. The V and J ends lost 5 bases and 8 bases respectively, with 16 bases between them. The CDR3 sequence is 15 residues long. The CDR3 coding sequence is TGTGCCAGCAGTCCCGGACGGCAAGGCGATTCACCCCTCCACTTT. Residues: CASSPGRQGDSPLHF.

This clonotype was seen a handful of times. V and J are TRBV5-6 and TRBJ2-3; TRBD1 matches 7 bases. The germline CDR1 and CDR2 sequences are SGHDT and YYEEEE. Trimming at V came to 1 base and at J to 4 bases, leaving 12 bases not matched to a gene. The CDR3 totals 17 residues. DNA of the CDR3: TGTGCCAGCAGCTTGTTTGGCAAAGGGGGCGTTGCAGATACGCAGTATTTT. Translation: CASSLFGKGGVADTQYF.

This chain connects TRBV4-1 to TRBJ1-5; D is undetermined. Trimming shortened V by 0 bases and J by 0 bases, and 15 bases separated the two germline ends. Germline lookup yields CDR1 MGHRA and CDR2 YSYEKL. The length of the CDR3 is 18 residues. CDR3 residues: CASSQDRGRRPSNQPQHF. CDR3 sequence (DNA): TGCGCCAGCAGCCAAGATCGAGGTAGAAGACCTAGCAATCAGCCCCAGCATTTT.

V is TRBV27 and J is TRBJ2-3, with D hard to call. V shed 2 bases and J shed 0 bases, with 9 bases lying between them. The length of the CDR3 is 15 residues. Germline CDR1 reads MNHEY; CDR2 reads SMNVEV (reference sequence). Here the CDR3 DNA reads TGTGCCAGCAGTTTAGGATGGCCTAGCACAGATACGCAGTATTTT. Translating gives CASSLGWPSTDTQYF.

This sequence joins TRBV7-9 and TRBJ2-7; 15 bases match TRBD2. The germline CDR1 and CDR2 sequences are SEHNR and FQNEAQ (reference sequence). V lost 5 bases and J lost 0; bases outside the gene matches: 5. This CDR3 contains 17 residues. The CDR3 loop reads CASSRGLAGGPSYEQYF. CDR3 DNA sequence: TGTGCCAGCAGCCGTGGACTAGCGGGAGGGCCCTCCTACGAGCAGTACTTC.

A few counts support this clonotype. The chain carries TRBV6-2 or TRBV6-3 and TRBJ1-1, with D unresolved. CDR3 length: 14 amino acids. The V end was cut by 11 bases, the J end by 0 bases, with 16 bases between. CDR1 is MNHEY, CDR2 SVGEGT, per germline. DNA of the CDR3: TGTGCCGTAGGCGGGTACAACATGAACACTGAAGCTTTCTTT. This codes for CAVGGYNMNTEAFF.